This TCR beta chain stems from a study of cytotoxic CD8 clonotypes in ibrutinib-treated CLL. On the study more broadly: Partial response occurred in about 25 patients and complete response in 2; at median about 72 months, about 14 remained remitted and some 12 progressed. The average sample held around 280,000 productive templates and 91,000 or so productive rearrangements. Study-wide results and caveats: Researchers report that baseline clonality outpaced age-matched healthy donors and tracked circulating CD8+ T-cell counts.

With respect to this clone: Its antigen remains unidentified.

CDR1 and CDR2 (germline): SGHDN, FVKESK. The length of the CDR3 is 16 residues. Trimming took 3 bases from V and 1 from J, leaving 15 bases between them. Sequencing sought depths of 1 in 200,000 to 1 in 1 million T cells. The protocol was immunoSEQ multiplex PCR, while the TCRdb copy is restricted to in-frame clones and leaves out a portion. The profile shows about 97,000 clones, approximately 80% of them singletons. The V call is TRBV14, the J call TRBJ1-1; maybe TRBD1 (5 bases). The specimen was PBMCs, collected after 12 months of ibrutinib treatment. The sequence was obtained from a human donor with chronic lymphocytic leukemia. CDR3 sequence reads: CASSHGIGTSNTEAFF. As DNA, the CDR3 is TGTGCCAGCAGCCATGGTATCGGGACTTCGAACACTGAAGCTTTCTTT.